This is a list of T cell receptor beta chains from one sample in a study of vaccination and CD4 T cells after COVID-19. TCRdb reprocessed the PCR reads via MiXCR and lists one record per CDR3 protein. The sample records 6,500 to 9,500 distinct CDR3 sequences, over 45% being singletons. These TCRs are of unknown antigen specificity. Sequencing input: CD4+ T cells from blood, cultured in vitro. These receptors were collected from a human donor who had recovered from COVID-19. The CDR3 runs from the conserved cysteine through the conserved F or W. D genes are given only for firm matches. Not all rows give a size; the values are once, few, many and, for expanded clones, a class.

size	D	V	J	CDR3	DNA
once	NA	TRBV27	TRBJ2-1	CASSSPYNEQFF	TGTGCCAGCAGTTCCCCTTATAATGAGCAGTTCTTC
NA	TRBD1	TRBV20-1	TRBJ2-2	CSARNPGQGPGELFF	TGCAGTGCTAGAAATCCGGGACAGGGGCCCGGGGAGCTGTTTTTT
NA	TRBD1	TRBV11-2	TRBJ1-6	CASSLGTGGGIYSPLHF	TGTGCCAGCAGCTTGGGGACAGGAGGGGGGATATATTCACCCCTCCACTTT
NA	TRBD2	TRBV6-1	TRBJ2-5	CASLGLAGSRETQYF	TGTGCCAGCTTGGGACTAGCGGGGAGCCGGGAGACCCAGTACTTC
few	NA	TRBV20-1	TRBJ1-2	CSARLGGQEGYGYTF	TGCAGTGCTAGACTAGGTGGACAAGAGGGATATGGCTACACCTTC
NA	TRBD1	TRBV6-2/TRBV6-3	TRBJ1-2	CASSYSKGTAYGYTF	TGTGCCAGCAGTTACTCGAAAGGGACAGCCTATGGCTACACCTTC
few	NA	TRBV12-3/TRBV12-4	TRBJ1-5	CASRVGVANQPQHF	TGTGCCAGCAGGGTGGGGGTGGCGAATCAGCCCCAGCATTTT
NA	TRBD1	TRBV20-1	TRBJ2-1	CSARGRTGPYNEQFF	TGCAGTGCTAGGGGACGGACAGGGCCCTACAATGAGCAGTTCTTC
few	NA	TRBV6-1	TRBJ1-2	CASSPLTWSWGGYTF	TGTGCCAGCAGTCCCCTCACTTGGAGTTGGGGTGGCTACACCTTC
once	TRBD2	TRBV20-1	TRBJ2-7	CSARPGEGEGEQYF	TGCAGTGCTAGGCCCGGAGAAGGGGAGGGCGAGCAGTACTTC
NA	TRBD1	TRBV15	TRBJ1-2	CATSRSKTGSGYTF	TGTGCCACCAGCAGATCGAAGACAGGGAGTGGCTACACCTTC
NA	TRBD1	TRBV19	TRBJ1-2	CASSILGQGADGYTF	TGTGCCAGTAGTATCTTGGGGCAGGGGGCGGATGGCTACACCTTC
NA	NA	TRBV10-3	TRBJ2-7	CAISDPRGTYEQYF	TGTGCCATCAGTGACCCCCGGGGGACCTACGAGCAGTACTTC
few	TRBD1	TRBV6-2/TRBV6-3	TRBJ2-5	CASSTMGQFQETQYF	TGTGCCAGCAGTACCATGGGACAGTTCCAAGAGACCCAGTACTTC
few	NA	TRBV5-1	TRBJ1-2	CASRQESNYGYTF	TGCGCCAGCAGGCAGGAGTCTAACTATGGCTACACCTTC
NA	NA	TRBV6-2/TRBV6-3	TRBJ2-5	CASAIGGTQYF	TGTGCCAGCGCTATCGGGGGGACCCAGTACTTC
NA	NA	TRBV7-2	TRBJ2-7	CASSFPSVSYEQYF	TGTGCCAGCAGCTTCCCTAGCGTCTCCTACGAGCAGTACTTC
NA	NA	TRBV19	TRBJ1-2	CASSIANPGANYGYTF	TGTGCCAGTAGTATAGCTAACCCAGGGGCTAACTATGGCTACACCTTC
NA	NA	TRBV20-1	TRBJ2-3	CSARVGSADTQYF	TGCAGTGCTAGAGTCGGGAGCGCAGATACGCAGTATTTT
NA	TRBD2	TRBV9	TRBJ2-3	CASSVSSGDRVTDTQYF	TGTGCCAGCAGCGTTTCTAGCGGGGACCGGGTCACAGATACGCAGTATTTT
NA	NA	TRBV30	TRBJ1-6	CAWRLSSYNSPLHF	TGTGCCTGGAGGCTAAGCTCCTATAATTCACCCCTCCACTTT
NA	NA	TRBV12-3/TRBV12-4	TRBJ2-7	CASSLEGKQYF	TGTGCCAGCAGTTTGGAGGGGAAGCAGTACTTC
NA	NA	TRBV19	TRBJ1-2	CASIGPLGGYTF	TGTGCCAGTATCGGACCGCTCGGTGGCTACACCTTC
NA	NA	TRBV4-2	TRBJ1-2	CASSQALNPGLTF	TGTGCCAGCAGCCAGGCCCTCAACCCGGGGTTAACCTTC
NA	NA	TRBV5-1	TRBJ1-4	CASSLLPGRNEKLFF	TGCGCCAGCAGCTTGCTTCCGGGTCGTAATGAAAAACTGTTTTTT
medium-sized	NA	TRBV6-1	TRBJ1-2	CASRFEGYTF	TGTGCCAGCAGGTTCGAGGGCTACACCTTC
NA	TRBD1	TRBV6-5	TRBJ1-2	CASSYSTGLDGYTF	TGTGCCAGCAGTTACTCGACAGGGCTAGATGGCTACACCTTC
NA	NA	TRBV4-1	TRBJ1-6	CASSQVRGVGNSPLHF	TGCGCCAGCAGCCAAGTTCGGGGGGTTGGGAATTCACCCCTCCACTTT
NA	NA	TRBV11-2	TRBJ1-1	CASSPEGGRLKAFF	TGTGCCAGCAGCCCCGAGGGGGGCAGATTAAAAGCTTTCTTT